This TCR beta chain comes out of a study of cytomegalovirus exposure and HLA in healthy donors. Remarks on this clone: The antigen is undetermined.

Regarding the study as a whole: The authors later linked a missense DCLRE1C variant to TCR beta V- and J-gene trimming. TCR sequences were mostly rare, though some public TCRs occurred in many donors.

The CDR3 totals 14 residues. CDR1 SEHNR and CDR2 FQNEAQ come from the germline V gene (reference sequence). The V and J ends lost 5 bases and 3 bases, in that order; junction bases with no gene match: 3. The study ran its PCR with 60 Vbeta and 13 Jbeta primers. Produced via immunoSEQ multiplex PCR; TCRdb's table is partial and in-frame only. The sample yields about 110,000 clones, roughly 71% seen once. The sequence derives from a man aged 35-49 years in good health and CMV-seropositive. The genes are TRBV7-9 and TRBJ2-1, with 8 bases aligning to TRBD2. The sequenced sample consisted of PBMCs. This chain's CDR3 is CASSVSGNYNEQFF. CDR3 in DNA: TGTGCCAGCAGCGTTAGCGGGAACTACAATGAGCAGTTCTTC.